This TCR beta chain came from a study of Graves' ophthalmopathy and Graves' hyperthyroidism. The TCR beta CDR3 regions underwent amplification from RNA transcripts. RT-PCR was first run with HTBI primers, then multiplex PCR in a second round. MiXCR was run by TCRdb on the multiplex PCR reads, yielding one entry per CDR3 protein. The sample shows 600,000 to 950,000 distinct CDR3 sequences, roughly 40% of them seen only once. Disease in donors with ophthalmopathy had moderate-to-severe activity, CAS ≥3, NOSPECS ≥4 and under 3 months' duration. V was clipped by 7 bases and J by 0 bases, with 12 bases between them. CDR3 length equals 14 residues. CDR1 is SQVTM, CDR2 ANQGSEA, per germline. This clonotype was recorded many times.

The J gene is TRBJ2-2, the V gene TRBV29-1, with a tentative D call TRBD1 (5 bases). This receptor was identified in an adult man with Graves' ophthalmopathy. Sequenced: peripheral blood. The DNA for the CDR3 is TGCAGCGCTAGAGACAGCGCGAACACCGGGGAGCTGTTTTTT. The encoded protein is CSARDSANTGELFF.